Listed here are 27 T cell receptor beta chains from one sample, sequenced in a study of spatial heterogeneity in lung cancer. This sample's time point: blood at routine non-recurrence follow-up after resection. Unsorted tumor, nontumor lung tissue or cryopreserved PBMC supplied the whole RNA. TCRdb reprocessed the 5' RACE reads with MiXCR, giving one entry per CDR3 protein. The data contain 50,000 to 60,000 distinct CDR3 sequences, roughly 7.4% of them seen just once; the ten biggest clones take up approximately 40%. Material: PBMCs, obtained at follow-up. These receptors came from a female donor with early-stage non-small cell lung cancer.

There are a few counts of this clonotype. The chain has TRBV24-1 and TRBJ1-6; 9 bases are shared with TRBD1. Trimming took 9 bases from V and 7 from J; bases not matched to a gene: 6. The CDR3 extends over 14 amino acids. CDR1 KGHDR and CDR2 SFDVKD come from the germline V gene. DNA of the CDR3: TGTGCCACCGGAGAAGGACAGGGGAATTCACCCCTCCACTTT. Amino acid sequence: CATGEGQGNSPLHF.

Only a few counts were recorded for this clonotype. The V gene is TRBV6-1, the J gene TRBJ2-3; D gene uncertain. Trimming removed 0 bases at V and 0 bases at J, with 7 bases between. Germline V gene sequence: CDR1 MNHNS, CDR2 SASEGT. This CDR3 region has 15 residues. CDR3 nucleotides: TGTGCCAGCAGTGAAGCTTCGACTAGCACAGATACGCAGTATTTT. Residues: CASSEASTSTDTQYF.

A note on this clonotype: The junction differs from germline at one of its ends, possibly a read error. V is TRBV24-1 and J is TRBJ2-1; TRBD2 might be the D (6 bases). From germline, CDR1 is KGHDR and CDR2 SFDVKD. The CDR3 has 16 residues. Written as DNA, the CDR3 is TGTGCCACCAGCGCCGGGGCGGGGCAGGCCTACAATGTGCAGTTCTTC. As protein: CATSAGAGQAYNVQFF.

This clonotype came up many times. The V and J genes are TRBV20-1 and TRBJ2-6; D gene ambiguous. V was cut by 1 base and J by 0 bases, with 13 bases left in between. The CDR3 has 17 residues. The germline V gene encodes CDR1 DFQATT and CDR2 SNEGSKA (reference sequence). In DNA, the CDR3 is TGCAGTGCTAGAGCAAGGAGCCCGTACTCTGGGGCCAACGTCCTGACTTTC. The encoded protein is CSARARSPYSGANVLTF.

This clonotype came up many times. This rearrangement joins TRBV20-1 to TRBJ1-5; 7 bases agree with TRBD1. CDR1 and CDR2 (germline): DFQATT, SNEGSKA (reference sequence). V was pared by 5 bases and J by 0 bases, with 7 bases of the junction left unmatched. The CDR3 consists of 15 residues. CDR3 region: CSAWRGQNSNQPQHF. DNA for the CDR3: TGCAGTGCTTGGAGGGGGCAAAATAGCAATCAGCCCCAGCATTTT.

This clonotype was found a few times. The chain links TRBV6-1 to TRBJ1-2; D not resolved. V lost 3 bases and J 4 bases, leaving 12 bases between the germline ends. The CDR3 has 14 residues. Per the germline V gene, CDR1 is MNHNS and CDR2 is SASEGT. CDR3 amino acids: CASSDGTTLYGYTF. The CDR3 DNA reads as TGTGCCAGCAGTGACGGCACCACCCTCTATGGCTACACCTTC.

There are many counts of this clonotype. V is TRBV12-3 or TRBV12-4 and J is TRBJ2-3; 12 bases are shared with TRBD2. The junction had 11 bases not matched to a gene; V was cut back by 3 bases and J by 4 bases. There are 18 residues in the CDR3. CDR3 coding DNA: TGTGCCAGCAGTTTCGGGCTAGCGGGGGGGAAAGGAGCAGATACGCAGTATTTT. Its translation is CASSFGLAGGKGADTQYF.

At least ten counts were recorded for this clonotype. The gene calls are TRBV20-1 and TRBJ1-2, with 12 positions matching TRBD1. The junction had 5 bases not matched to a gene; V was cut back by 0 bases and J by 6 bases. The CDR3 length is 15 residues. Germline V gene sequence: CDR1 DFQATT, CDR2 SNEGSKA (reference sequence). CDR3 sequence reads: CSARDRDRGPDGYTF. The CDR3 DNA follows: TGCAGTGCTAGAGACAGGGACAGGGGGCCGGATGGCTACACCTTC.

Notes on this clonotype: This may come from a read error, since a much larger clone is one base off. The chain couples TRBV12-3 or TRBV12-4 to TRBJ1-2; a weak D match, TRBD1 (6 bases). This CDR3 region has 13 residues. Trimming cost V 5 bases and J 3 bases, with 10 bases left between them. The CDR3 nucleotides read TGTGCCAGCAGTCCTAACAGGGACTATGGCTACACCTTC. Encoded protein: CASSPNRDYGYTF.

About this clonotype itself: A clone one base away is much larger, so this may be a read error. The rearrangement uses TRBV2 and TRBJ2-5, with no clear D. Germline lookup yields CDR1 SNHLY and CDR2 FYNNEI. This CDR3 has 14 residues. CDR3 DNA: TGTGCCAGCAGTGAGTCACCGAACCAAGAGACCCGGTACTTC. Protein sequence: CASSESPNQETRYF.

This clonotype occurred many times. V usage is TRBV7-9 and J usage is TRBJ2-1; D is possibly TRBD2 (5 bases). Germline CDR1 is SEHNR and CDR2 is FQNEAQ (reference sequence). The V gene lost 5 bases and the J gene lost 4 bases, with 15 bases spanning the gap. CDR3 length: 15 amino acids. CDR3 region: CASSREGPMYNEQFF. Written as DNA, the CDR3 is TGTGCCAGCAGCCGTGAGGGTCCGATGTACAATGAGCAGTTCTTC.

This clonotype has at least ten counts. The chain combines TRBV7-2 with TRBJ2-7, with 11 bases that match TRBD2. This CDR3 spans 15 amino acids. The germline gives CDR1 SGHTA, CDR2 FQGNSA. Trimming took 1 base from V and 5 from J; bases not matched to a gene: 4. CDR3 DNA: TGTGCCAGCAGCTTAGTCTCTAGCGGGGGGAACGAGCAGTACTTC. It yields the protein CASSLVSSGGNEQYF. Full variable domain (outside the CDR3, taken from reference TRBV7-2 and TRBJ2-7): GAGVSQSPSNKVTEKGKDVELRCDPISGHTALYWYRQSLGQGLEFLIYFQGNSAPDKSGLPSDRFSAERTGGSVSTLTIQRTQQEDSAVYLCASSLVSSGGNEQYFGPGTRLTVT.

This rearrangement joins TRBV4-1 to TRBJ2-7; TRBD1 agrees at 7 bases. The germline CDR1 and CDR2 sequences are MGHRA and YSYEKL. The J segment lost 0 bases and the V segment lost 4 bases, leaving 3 bases of the junction unmatched. The CDR3 is made up of 14 amino acids. This CDR3 is CASSLGTDSYEQYF. DNA of the CDR3: TGCGCCAGCAGCCTTGGGACAGACTCCTACGAGCAGTACTTC.

This clonotype was observed at least ten times. V and J are TRBV6-1 and TRBJ1-3, with TRBD1 as a possible D gene (5 bases). The CDR3 is 15 amino acids. The germline V gene encodes CDR1 MNHNS and CDR2 SASEGT. V dropped 4 bases and J dropped 2 bases, with 12 bases sitting between them. CDR3 DNA: TGTGCCAGCAGTGTCCGGGGGTCCACTGGAAACACCATATATTTT. Its protein is CASSVRGSTGNTIYF.

This clonotype was seen more than once but under ten times. The chain couples TRBV25-1 to TRBJ2-5; D call uncertain. Germline assignment: CDR1 MGHDK and CDR2 SYGVNS. Trimming took off 3 bases at V and 5 bases at J, with 13 bases between the two ends. This CDR3 comprises 14 residues. CDR3: CASSDLEHFETQYF. CDR3 nucleotides: TGTGCCAGCAGTGATCTAGAGCATTTCGAGACCCAGTACTTC.

This clonotype was detected many times. The chain joins TRBV6-2 or TRBV6-3 to TRBJ1-5; TRBD1 matches at 8 bases. The length of the CDR3 is 14 residues. The trim removed 8 bases at V and 7 bases at J, leaving 10 bases unmatched. From germline, CDR1 is MNHEY and CDR2 SVGEGT. DNA for the CDR3: TGTGCCAGCGGTACAGGACAGGGTTCACAGCCCCAGCATTTT. As protein: CASGTGQGSQPQHF.

This clonotype was counted many times. This rearrangement joins TRBV7-3 to TRBJ1-2; D not certain. The CDR3 sequence is 14 residues long. V lost 6 bases to trimming and J lost 4 bases, with 15 bases between them. Looked up from germline, CDR1 is SGHTA and CDR2 is FQGTGA. The CDR3 DNA sequence: TGTGCCAGCAGTGTGGGTCCGGGAGCCTATGGCTACACCTTC. This encodes CASSVGPGAYGYTF.

This clonotype has only a few counts. V and J are TRBV7-3 and TRBJ2-3; D is unclear. The CDR3 spans 13 residues. The V end lost 5 bases, the J end lost 2 bases, and 8 bases lay between the germline ends. Looked up from germline, CDR1 is SGHTA and CDR2 is FQGTGA. Written as DNA, the CDR3 is TGTGCCAGCAGCCGACACAACACAGATACGCAGTATTTT. Encoded protein: CASSRHNTDTQYF.

The chain joins TRBV5-1 to TRBJ2-1; 9 bases are a match to TRBD2. The CDR3 totals 15 residues. CDR1 is SGHRS and CDR2 is YFSETQ in the germline V gene. Losses at the gene ends were 0 bases for V and 2 bases for J; bases not matched to a gene: 0. The CDR3 region has the DNA TGCGCCAGCAGCTTGGGACTAGCGGCCTACAATGAGCAGTTCTTC. The encoded protein is CASSLGLAAYNEQFF.

This clonotype was seen a handful of times. This chain uses TRBV5-4 with TRBJ1-5; D ambiguous. V was shortened by 0 bases and J by 2 bases, with 12 bases between the two germline ends. In germline, CDR1 is SGHNT, CDR2 YYREEE (reference sequence). The CDR3 contains 16 residues. CDR3 residues: CASSLGGNRGNQPQHF. Written as DNA, the CDR3 is TGTGCCAGCAGCTTGGGCGGCAATAGGGGCAATCAGCCCCAGCATTTT. The entire variable domain, with the rest obtained from reference TRBV5-4 and TRBJ1-5, is as follows: ETGVTQSPTHLIKTRGQQVTLRCSSQSGHNTVSWYQQALGQGPQFIFQYYREEENGRGNFPPRFSGLQFPNYSSELNVNALELDDSALYLCASSLGGNRGNQPQHFGDGTRLSIL.

This clonotype was seen a handful of times. This chain links TRBV5-1 with TRBJ2-2, with 7 bases identical to TRBD1. The V and J ends lost 2 bases and 4 bases, in that order; junction bases with no gene match: 2. Germline V gene data show CDR1 as SGHRS and CDR2 as YFSETQ. CDR3 length: 14 amino acids. This CDR3 is CASSFGQVTGELFF. DNA of the CDR3: TGCGCCAGCAGCTTCGGACAGGTCACCGGGGAGCTGTTTTTT.

In this sample, this clonotype turned up many times. The V call is TRBV12-3 or TRBV12-4, the J call TRBJ2-1, with D unclear. Trimming stripped 3 bases from V and 9 bases from J, with 12 bases between. There are 13 residues in the CDR3. CDR3 DNA: TGTGCCAGCAGTTTGGATCCCCGCGGTGAGCAGTTCTTC. It translates to CASSLDPRGEQFF.

There are a few counts of this clonotype. The chain recombines TRBV2 with TRBJ1-1; possible D gene TRBD1, 6 bases. In germline, CDR1 is SNHLY, CDR2 FYNNEI. Trimming removed 7 bases at V and 4 bases at J, with 16 bases between. The CDR3 is 14 residues long. The CDR3 here is CASTLRGVSTEAFF. The CDR3 coding sequence is TGTGCCAGCACCCTAAGGGGGGTAAGCACTGAAGCTTTCTTT.

J is TRBJ2-1 and V is TRBV20-1, with D possibly matching TRBD2 (5 bases). V was pared by 3 bases and J by 6 bases, with 18 bases between. Germline V gene data show CDR1 as DFQATT and CDR2 as SNEGSKA (reference sequence). The CDR3 is 15 residues long. CDR3 nucleotide sequence: TGCAGTGCTAGGGATCCAGGAGGAGCAGGCAATGAGCAGTTCTTC. Protein: CSARDPGGAGNEQFF.

This clonotype appeared a few times. One end of the junction fails to match germline, which may point to a read error. This sequence joins TRBV5-1 and TRBJ2-3; D is unclear. CDR1 and CDR2 (germline): SGHRS, YFSETQ. CDR3 length: 14 residues. The CDR3 coding sequence is TGCGCCAGCAGATTGGCCCCCGAGCGTGATACGCAGTATTTT. Its protein product is CASRLAPERDTQYF.

This clonotype appeared a few times. The chain couples TRBV13 to TRBJ2-2; D gene uncertain. The length of the CDR3 is 13 residues. Germline loops: CDR1 PRHDT, CDR2 FYEKMQ (reference sequence). V lost 5 bases to trimming and J lost 2 bases, with 6 bases between them. The CDR3 region is CASSLRNTGELFF. DNA for the CDR3: TGTGCCAGCAGCCTTCGCAACACCGGGGAGCTGTTTTTT. Drawing the rest from reference TRBV13 and TRBJ2-2, the complete variable domain is AAGVIQSPRHLIKEKRETATLKCYPIPRHDTVYWYQQGPGQDPQFLISFYEKMQSDKGSIPDRFSAQQFSDYHSELNMSSLELGDSALYFCASSLRNTGELFFGEGSRLTVL.

This clonotype was observed at least ten times. The chain uses TRBV7-3 and TRBJ1-6; no reliable D call. Trimming shortened V by 4 bases and J by 12 bases, and 10 bases separated the two germline ends. The length of the CDR3 is 12 residues. Germline V gives CDR1 SGHTA, CDR2 FQGTGA. The CDR3 reads CASSSMVGPLHF. DNA of the CDR3: TGTGCCAGCAGCTCCATGGTAGGACCCCTCCACTTT.